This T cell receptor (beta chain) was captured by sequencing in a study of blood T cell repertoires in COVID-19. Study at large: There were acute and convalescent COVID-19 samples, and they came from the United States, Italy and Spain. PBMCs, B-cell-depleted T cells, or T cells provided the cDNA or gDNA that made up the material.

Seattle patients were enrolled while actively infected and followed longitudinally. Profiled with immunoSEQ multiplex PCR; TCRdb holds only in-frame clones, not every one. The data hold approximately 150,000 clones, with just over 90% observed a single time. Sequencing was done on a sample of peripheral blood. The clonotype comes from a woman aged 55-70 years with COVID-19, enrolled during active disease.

The CDR3 DNA sequence: TGTGCCAGCAGCCAAGATCGCCCGGGACTAGCGGGGAGCAACGAGCAGTACTTC. Residues: CASSQDRPGLAGSNEQYF. The V call is TRBV4-2, the J call TRBJ2-7, with 13 positions matching TRBD2. CDR1 and CDR2 from the germline V gene are LGHNA and YNFKEQ. This CDR3 spans 18 amino acids. J lost 5 bases, V lost 0 bases, and 10 bases had no gene match.